This T cell receptor (beta chain) was identified in a study of early T cells in non-severe SARS-CoV-2 infection. Overall study findings and caveats: Anti-spike CD8 specificities were favored by VDJdb matching, whose results missed private and CD4 specificities.

The V end was cut by 1 base, the J end by 0 bases, with 7 bases between. The CDR3 runs to 14 residues. The germline V gene has CDR1 SNHLY and CDR2 FYNNEI. In this sample, this clonotype turned up many times. Its antigen is undetermined. The TCR library protocol attached unique molecular identifiers to the individual cDNA molecules. TCRdb recomputed calls from the 5' RACE reads with MiXCR, one row per CDR3 protein. Of 46,000 or so distinct CDR3 sequences listed, about 13% are singletons. V and J are TRBV2 and TRBJ2-7; D unclear. The origin of this receptor is an adult who was a healthcare worker with PCR-confirmed SARS-CoV-2 infection or an uninfected control (not recorded which). The sample taken for sequencing was whole blood. This CDR3 is CASSEVGSSYEQYF. The CDR3 coding sequence is TGTGCCAGCAGTGAAGTCGGTTCCTCCTACGAGCAGTACTTC.